This T cell receptor (beta chain) is from a study of cytomegalovirus exposure and HLA in healthy donors. Study-wide points: V segments that were indistinguishable, TRBV6-2 and TRBV6-3 among them, were omitted from analysis.

The donors (healthy individuals) were bone marrow donors. 60 Vbeta and 13 Jbeta primers were used in PCR. The protocol was immunoSEQ multiplex PCR, while the TCRdb copy is restricted to in-frame clones and leaves out a portion. This sample has about 140,000 clones, with approximately 71% found just once. A remark on this clone: Its antigen is unidentified.

The CDR3 contains 12 residues. V trimming: 8 bases; J trimming: 5 bases; junction bases outside the gene matches: 5. Germline V gives CDR1 ENHRY, CDR2 SYGVKD. This sequence originates from a man between 40 and 49 years old in good health and CMV-seronegative. The gene calls are TRBV10-3 and TRBJ1-1, with 7 bases identical to TRBD1. The sample taken for sequencing was PBMCs. The CDR3 is CAIQGTATEAFF. The CDR3 DNA reads TGTGCCATCCAAGGGACAGCAACTGAAGCTTTCTTT.